A single sample gave rise to the 23 T cell receptor beta chains below, sequenced in a study of T cell clonality in common variable immunodeficiency. General study findings and limits: In common variable immunodeficiency, TCR beta chains reportedly carried fewer deletions and N-nucleotide insertions.

No antigen has been identified for these receptors. Only in-frame clones appear in the TCRdb table, and some are missing; sequencing was by immunoSEQ multiplex PCR. The profile covers about 31,000 clones, none occurring a single time. Sequencing was done on a sample of peripheral blood mononuclear cells. These receptors all come from a human donor with common variable immunodeficiency.

In its sample, this clone was seen many times. The DNA ends 3 residues before the CDR3 does, and the rest of the CDR3 is filled in from the germline J gene. The rearrangement joins TRBV7-2 to TRBJ1-2; D call uncertain. The CDR3 runs to 14 residues. The germline V and J ends were trimmed by 2 bases and 2 bases, with 9 bases remaining between them. Germline CDR1 reads SGHTA; CDR2 reads FQGNSA. The covered CDR3 bases are TGTGCCAGCAGCTTAAATCCGGGGAACTATGGC. This sequence encodes CASSLNPGNYG. The entire CDR3 reads CASSLNPGNYGYTF.

This clone was detected ten times or more. The part of the CDR3 DNA that was read is TGTGCCAGCAGTCTTCGGGGGGGCGACGGC. It encodes CASSLRGGDG. The full-length CDR3 reads as CASSLRGGDGYTF. V usage is TRBV27 and J usage is TRBJ1-2; a weak D match, TRBD1 (6 bases). The read ends 3 residues shy of where the CDR3 ends; the end is completed using the germline J gene. The CDR3 runs 13 residues. Germline CDR1 is MNHEY and CDR2 is SMNVEV (reference sequence).

In its sample, this clone was seen a few times. The CDR3 here is CASSLGTRLNYGYTF. The sequenced CDR3 bases are TGTGCCAGCAGCTTAGGGACAAGACTTAACTATGGC. The rearrangement links TRBV11-3 to TRBJ1-2; possibly TRBD1 for D (5 bases). The read gets to within 3 residues of the CDR3 end, and the germline J gene fills in the rest. Trimming left V 1 base short and J 1 base short, with 10 bases between. The CDR3 consists of 15 residues. Germline V gives CDR1 SGHNT, CDR2 YENEEA.

As for this clone: Sequencing ends 3 residues short of the CDR3 end; the germline J gene provides the rest. The rearrangement uses TRBV7-9 and TRBJ2-7; 14 positions agree with TRBD2. The CDR3 contains 14 residues. The V segment lost 5 bases and the J segment 6 bases; nucleotides outside the gene matches: 3. CDR1 is SEHNR and CDR2 is FQNEAQ in the germline V gene (reference sequence). Here the CDR3 reads CASSPTSGRGEQYF. CDR3 bases read: TGTGCCAGCAGCCCGACTAGCGGGAGGGGCGAG.

This clone was seen at least ten times. Read data end 3 residues before the CDR3 end; the end is taken from the germline J gene. The V call is TRBV20-1, the J call TRBJ2-5; 8 bases agree with TRBD2. V trimming: 3 bases; J trimming: 0 bases; junction bases outside the gene matches: 9. Germline V gene data show CDR1 as DFQATT and CDR2 as SNEGSKA (reference sequence). The CDR3 runs 16 residues. The CDR3 sequence: CSARPIKREYQETQYF. Partial CDR3 DNA: TGCAGTGCTAGGCCGATAAAGCGGGAGTACCAAGAGACC.

This clone was observed many times. The CDR3 extends 3 residues past the end of the read, so its final part is completed from the germline J gene. V gene TRBV14 combines with J gene TRBJ2-1; 7 bases line up with TRBD2. The CDR3 length is 15 residues. V gave up 3 bases and J gave up 2 bases; unmatched junction bases: 4. From germline, CDR1 is SGHDN and CDR2 FVKESK. Partial CDR3 DNA: TGTGCCAGCAGCCAGGGGACTACCCCCTACAATGAG. Residues: CASSQGTTPYNE. The CDR3, in full, reads CASSQGTTPYNEQFF.

This clone was seen repeatedly, ten times or more. The read finishes 3 residues shy of the CDR3 end, and the germline J gene is used to complete it. The J gene is TRBJ1-1, the V gene TRBV20-1; no clear D. The length of the CDR3 is 14 residues. Germline lookup yields CDR1 DFQATT and CDR2 SNEGSKA (reference sequence). The V end was cut by 1 base, the J end by 0 bases, with 9 bases between. The CDR3 sequence: CSARVSQMNTEAFF. CDR3 DNA, as far as it was read: TGCAGTGCTAGAGTGTCGCAGATGAACACTGAA.

This clone rates as medium-sized. The read stops 3 residues short of the end of the CDR3; the missing end is completed from the germline J gene. This chain uses TRBV2 with TRBJ1-5, with D possibly being TRBD1 (5 bases). V lost 7 bases and J 4 bases, leaving 14 bases between the germline ends. CDR3 length equals 14 residues. Germline V lookup: CDR1 SNHLY, CDR2 FYNNEI. CDR3 bases read: TGTGCCAGCATGCGGGGCCCAGGTAATCAGCCC. The encoded protein is CASMRGPGNQP. The whole CDR3 is CASMRGPGNQPQHF.

In regard to this clone: The observed sequence ends 3 residues before the CDR3 terminus, with the missing tail filled in from the germline J gene. V and J are TRBV7-9 and TRBJ1-6; 8 bases are a match to TRBD1. There are 15 residues in the CDR3. CDR1 is SEHNR and CDR2 is FQNEAQ in the germline V gene (reference sequence). The V and J ends lost 5 bases and 2 bases, in that order; junction bases with no gene match: 2. CDR3 residues: CASSLTGAYNSPLHF. Incomplete CDR3 DNA: TGTGCCAGCAGCCTGACAGGGGCCTATAATTCACCC.

Comments on this clone: The missing CDR3 end, 3 residues past where the read stops, is filled in from the germline J gene. The rearrangement links TRBV30 to TRBJ2-3; D perhaps matches TRBD1 (8 bases). Trimming took off 4 bases at V and 5 bases at J, with 22 bases between the two ends. The CDR3 spans 16 residues. Germline CDR1 and CDR2: GTSNPN and SVGIG (reference sequence). CDR3 in amino acids: CAWTSKTGASGDTQYF. CDR3 DNA (partial): TGTGCCTGGACTTCGAAGACAGGGGCTAGCGGAGATACG.

The sample holds many counts of this clone. The read halts 3 residues ahead of the CDR3 end, with the missing end drawn from the germline J gene. The rearrangement links TRBV7-8 to TRBJ2-1, with 7 bases aligning to TRBD2. V lost 1 base and J lost 9; bases outside the gene matches: 6. CDR1 and CDR2 from the germline V gene are SGHVS and FQNEAQ. The CDR3 is 14 residues long. The CDR3 DNA, read in part, is TGTGCCAGCAGCTTAGGGGGAGCGGGATTTGAG. This gives the protein CASSLGGAGFE. The entire CDR3 is CASSLGGAGFEQFF.

This clone showed up many times. The observed sequence ends 3 residues before the CDR3 terminus, with the missing tail filled in from the germline J gene. This sequence joins TRBV27 and TRBJ2-3; 8 nucleotides agree with TRBD2. CDR1 and CDR2 (germline): MNHEY, SMNVEV (reference sequence). V lost 5 bases and J lost 1; bases outside the gene matches: 2. The CDR3 loop spans 14 amino acids. CDR3 DNA (partial): TGTGCCAGCAGTCTGGGACTAGGCACAGATACG. It codes for CASSLGLGTDT. The CDR3 in its entirety is CASSLGLGTDTQYF.

This clone turned up a few times. The read ends 3 residues shy of where the CDR3 ends; the end is completed using the germline J gene. The V and J genes are TRBV30 and TRBJ1-4, with 9 bases identical to TRBD1. The CDR3 totals 14 residues. Trimming at V came to 5 bases and at J to 10 bases, leaving 11 bases not matched to a gene. Germline V gives CDR1 GTSNPN, CDR2 SVGIG (reference sequence). Incomplete CDR3 DNA: TGTGCCTGGGCGGGACAGGGATTTGGTGGAAAA. This translates into CAWAGQGFGGK. In full, the CDR3 is CAWAGQGFGGKLFF.

This clone was seen more than once but under ten times. The read terminates 3 residues before the CDR3 end, so the remaining end is supplied by the germline J gene. This chain links TRBV20-1 with TRBJ2-5, with 7 bases that match TRBD2. The CDR3 loop spans 13 amino acids. CDR1 is DFQATT, CDR2 SNEGSKA, per germline (reference sequence). V was clipped by 0 bases and J by 7 bases; unmatched bases: 5. CDR3 bases read: TGCAGTGCTAGAGATTATAGCGGGCCGACC. It specifies CSARDYSGPT. The CDR3 reads in full as CSARDYSGPTQYF.

This clone came up a few times. CDR3 bases read: TGCAGTGCTAGTGTACAGGGAGGGCCCAAGAAGCCC. Amino acid sequence: CSASVQGGPKKP. The entire CDR3 reads CSASVQGGPKKPQHF. This chain connects TRBV20-1 to TRBJ1-5; TRBD1 is a possible D gene (6 bases). The sequence runs out 3 residues before the end of the CDR3; the remainder is reconstructed from the germline J gene. Between the trimmed V and J ends, which lost 3 bases and 8 bases, there was a span of 20 bases. This CDR3 comprises 15 residues. The V gene's germline CDR1 is DFQATT and CDR2 SNEGSKA (reference sequence).

This clone came up a few times. Sequencing ends 3 residues short of the CDR3 end; the germline J gene provides the rest. The gene calls are TRBV7-9 and TRBJ1-2, with 9 bases identical to TRBD1. Germline V gene sequence: CDR1 SEHNR, CDR2 FQNEAQ (reference sequence). V gave up 5 bases and J gave up 5 bases; unmatched junction bases: 6. There are 14 residues in the CDR3. CDR3 sequence reads: CASSLRDRVYGYTF. CDR3 DNA (partial): TGTGCCAGCAGCCTCCGGGACAGGGTTTATGGC.

The table lists this clone with many counts. The read is 3 residues too short to cover the CDR3 end, so that end is filled in from the germline J gene. V gene TRBV7-2 combines with J gene TRBJ1-6; D uncertain. Trimming shortened V by 2 bases and J by 7 bases, and 9 bases separated the two germline ends. Germline V lookup: CDR1 SGHTA, CDR2 FQGNSA. CDR3 length: 14 amino acids. The CDR3: CASSLSGWNSPLHF. Incomplete CDR3 DNA: TGTGCCAGCAGCTTATCAGGTTGGAATTCACCC.

For this clone: From the germline J gene comes the end of the CDR3, since the read stops 3 residues before it. The V call is TRBV20-1, the J call TRBJ2-3; the match to TRBD2 covers 11 bases. CDR1 and CDR2 (germline): DFQATT, SNEGSKA (reference sequence). The CDR3 has 15 residues. Trimming at V came to 5 bases and at J to 4 bases, leaving 8 bases not matched to a gene. The CDR3 here is CSASSTSGISDTQYF. The part of the CDR3 DNA that was read is TGCAGTGCTTCGTCGACTAGCGGGATCTCAGATACG.

Concerning this clone itself: Read data end 3 residues before the CDR3 end; the end is taken from the germline J gene. The chain recombines TRBV7-8 with TRBJ2-3, with 8 bases lining up with TRBD2. The CDR3 is 15 amino acids. The V gene's germline CDR1 is SGHVS and CDR2 FQNEAQ. V was clipped by 8 bases and J by 1 base; unmatched bases: 8. The CDR3: CASWATSERTDTQYF. The covered CDR3 bases are TGTGCCAGCTGGGCGACTAGCGAGCGCACAGATACG. Full variable domain (rest looked up from reference TRBV7-8 and TRBJ2-3): GAGVSQSPRYKVAKRGQDVALRCDPISGHVSLFWYQQALGQGPEFLTYFQNEAQLDKSGLPSDRFFAERPEGSVSTLKIQRTQQEDSAVYLCASWATSERTDTQYFGPGTRLTVL.

Worth noting for this clone: The read stops 3 residues short of the end of the CDR3; the missing end is completed from the germline J gene. Additional DNA sequences in this sample encode the identical CDR3. The J gene is TRBJ2-7, the V gene TRBV2; TRBD2 matches at 7 bases. The CDR3 contains 15 residues. The V segment lost 5 bases and the J segment 5 bases; nucleotides outside the gene matches: 12. Germline V CDR1 and CDR2: SNHLY, FYNNEI. CDR3 in amino acids: CASSPGTGGFDEQYF. CDR3 DNA (partial): TGTGCCAGCAGTCCCGGGACGGGGGGTTTCGACGAG.

In this sample, this clone turned up many times. The read ends 3 residues early relative to the CDR3; the germline J gene fills the gap. V usage is TRBV5-1 and J usage is TRBJ2-2; the match to TRBD2 covers 9 bases. Germline CDR1 is SGHRS and CDR2 is YFSETQ. CDR3 length equals 17 residues. V lost 4 bases, J lost 0 bases, and 7 bases stayed unmatched. Partial CDR3 DNA: TGCGCCAGCAGCCCGAACGCGGGAGGGACGAACACCGGGGAG. Encoded protein: CASSPNAGGTNTGE. The full CDR3 protein is CASSPNAGGTNTGELFF.

This clone was seen many times. The CDR3 end is not reached by the read, which stops 3 residues before it; the germline J gene fills it in. J is TRBJ2-5 and V is TRBV18; 7 positions match TRBD1. The CDR3 totals 16 residues. The germline CDR1 and CDR2 sequences are KGHSH and LQKENI. After removal of 1 base from V and 0 bases from J, the junction contained 5 bases not matched to a gene. The DNA read from the CDR3 is TGTGCCAGCTCACCACAGACAGGGACGTACCAAGAGACC. Amino acid sequence: CASSPQTGTYQET. The entire CDR3 sequence reads CASSPQTGTYQETQYF.

Comment on this clone: The read ends 3 residues shy of where the CDR3 ends; the end is completed using the germline J gene. The chain carries TRBV5-5 and TRBJ1-2; TRBD1 aligns across 10 bases. Germline V gene sequence: CDR1 SGHKS, CDR2 YYEKEE (reference sequence). Unmatched junction bases numbered 5, after V lost 5 bases and J lost 7 bases. The CDR3 extends over 13 amino acids. CDR3 sequence: CASRRDRGGGYTF. Incomplete CDR3 DNA: TGTGCCAGCAGACGGGACAGGGGAGGTGGC.